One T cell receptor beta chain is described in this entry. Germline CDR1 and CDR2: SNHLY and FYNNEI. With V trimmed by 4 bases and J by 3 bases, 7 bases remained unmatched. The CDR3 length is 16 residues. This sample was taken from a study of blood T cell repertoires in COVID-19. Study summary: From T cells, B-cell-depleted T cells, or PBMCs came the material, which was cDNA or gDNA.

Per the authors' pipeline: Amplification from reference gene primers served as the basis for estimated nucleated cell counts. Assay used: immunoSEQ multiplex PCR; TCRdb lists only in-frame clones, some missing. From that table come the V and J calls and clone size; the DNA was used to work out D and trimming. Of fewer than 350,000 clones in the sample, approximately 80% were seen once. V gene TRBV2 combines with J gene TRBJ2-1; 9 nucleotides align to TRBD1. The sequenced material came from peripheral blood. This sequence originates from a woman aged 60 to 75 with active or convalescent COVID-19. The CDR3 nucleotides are TGTGCCAGCAGTGTACAGGGGGCACGGAGCTACAATGAGCAGTTCTTC. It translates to CASSVQGARSYNEQFF.